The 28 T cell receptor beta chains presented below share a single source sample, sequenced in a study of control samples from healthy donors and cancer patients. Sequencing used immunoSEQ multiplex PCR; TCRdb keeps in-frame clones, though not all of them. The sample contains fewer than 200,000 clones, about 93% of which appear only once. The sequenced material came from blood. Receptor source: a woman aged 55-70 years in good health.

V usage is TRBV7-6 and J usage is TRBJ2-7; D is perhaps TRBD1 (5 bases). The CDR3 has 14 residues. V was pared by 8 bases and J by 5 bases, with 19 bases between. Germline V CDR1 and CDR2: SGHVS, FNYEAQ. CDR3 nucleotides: TGTGCCAGCGGCAGGTGGCAGGGCCATGACGAGCAGTACTTC. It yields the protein CASGRWQGHDEQYF.

CDR3 residues: CASSKRDRPNEKLFF. DNA of the CDR3: TGTGCCAGCAGCAAGCGGGACAGGCCGAATGAAAAACTGTTTTTT. J is TRBJ1-4 and V is TRBV13; 8 nucleotides agree with TRBD1. Germline CDR1 reads PRHDT; CDR2 reads FYEKMQ (reference sequence). This CDR3 has 15 residues. J gave up 5 bases and V 5 bases, and 7 bases lay outside the gene matches.

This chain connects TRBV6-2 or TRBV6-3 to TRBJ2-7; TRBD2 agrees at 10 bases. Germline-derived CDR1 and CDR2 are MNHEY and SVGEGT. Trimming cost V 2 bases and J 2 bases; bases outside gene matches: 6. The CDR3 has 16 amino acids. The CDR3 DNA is TGTGCCAGCAGTTACCCCAGCGGGGGGGCACCCTACGAGCAGTACTTC. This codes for CASSYPSGGAPYEQYF.

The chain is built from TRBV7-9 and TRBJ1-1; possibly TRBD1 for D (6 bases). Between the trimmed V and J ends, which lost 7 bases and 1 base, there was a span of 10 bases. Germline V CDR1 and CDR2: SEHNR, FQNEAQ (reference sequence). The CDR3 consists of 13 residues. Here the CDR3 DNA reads TGTGCCAGCAACCCGGGACAGAACACTGAAGCTTTCTTT. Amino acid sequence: CASNPGQNTEAFF.

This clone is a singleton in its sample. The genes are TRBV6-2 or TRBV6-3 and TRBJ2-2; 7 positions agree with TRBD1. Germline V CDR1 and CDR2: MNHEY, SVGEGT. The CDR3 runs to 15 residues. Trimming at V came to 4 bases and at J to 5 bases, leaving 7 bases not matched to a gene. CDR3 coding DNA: TGTGCCAGCAGTTTGCAGGGGGTCGTAACCGGGGAGCTGTTTTTT. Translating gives CASSLQGVVTGELFF.

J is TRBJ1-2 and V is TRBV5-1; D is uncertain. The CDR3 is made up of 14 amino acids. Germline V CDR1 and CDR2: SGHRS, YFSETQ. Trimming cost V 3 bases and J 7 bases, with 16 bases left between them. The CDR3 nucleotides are TGCGCCAGCAGCTACAAGGACGGCATTAGTGGCTACACCTTC. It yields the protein CASSYKDGISGYTF.

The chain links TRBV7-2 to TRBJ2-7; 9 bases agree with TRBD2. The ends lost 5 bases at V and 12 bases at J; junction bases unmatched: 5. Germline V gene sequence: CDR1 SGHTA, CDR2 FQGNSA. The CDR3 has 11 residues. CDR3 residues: CASSPGLALYF. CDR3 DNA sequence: TGTGCCAGCAGCCCCGGACTAGCGCTGTACTTC.

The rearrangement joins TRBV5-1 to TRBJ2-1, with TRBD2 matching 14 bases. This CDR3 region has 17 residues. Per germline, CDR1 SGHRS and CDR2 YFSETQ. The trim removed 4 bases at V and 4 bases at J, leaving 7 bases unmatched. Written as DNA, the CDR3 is TGCGCCAGCAGCCCGACTAGCGGGGGGGCGAATTACAATGAGCAGTTCTTC. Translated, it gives CASSPTSGGANYNEQFF.

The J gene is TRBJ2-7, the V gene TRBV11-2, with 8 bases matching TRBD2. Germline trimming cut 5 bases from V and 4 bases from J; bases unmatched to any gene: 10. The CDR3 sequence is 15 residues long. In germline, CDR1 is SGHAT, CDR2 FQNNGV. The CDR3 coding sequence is TGTGCCAGCAGCCGGACATTCGGGGGGGAGTACGAGCAGTACTTC. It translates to CASSRTFGGEYEQYF.

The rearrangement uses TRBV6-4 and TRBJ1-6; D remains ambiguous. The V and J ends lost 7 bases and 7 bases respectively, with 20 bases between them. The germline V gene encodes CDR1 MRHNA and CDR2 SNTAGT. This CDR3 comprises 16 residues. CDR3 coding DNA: TGTGCCAGCACAGTGGGTAAGGGAACAACGAATTCACCCCTCCACTTT. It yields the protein CASTVGKGTTNSPLHF.

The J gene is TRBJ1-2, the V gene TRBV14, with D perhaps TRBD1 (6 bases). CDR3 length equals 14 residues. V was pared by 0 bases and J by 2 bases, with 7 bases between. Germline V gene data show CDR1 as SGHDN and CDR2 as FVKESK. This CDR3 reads CASSQDQGNYGYTF. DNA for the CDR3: TGTGCCAGCAGCCAAGATCAGGGGAACTATGGCTACACCTTC. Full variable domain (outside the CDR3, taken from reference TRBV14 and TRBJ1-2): EAGVTQFPSHSVIEKGQTVTLRCDPISGHDNLYWYRRVMGKEIKFLLHFVKESKQDESGMPNNRFLAERTGGTYSTLKVQPAELEDSGVYFCASSQDQGNYGYTFGSGTRLTVV.

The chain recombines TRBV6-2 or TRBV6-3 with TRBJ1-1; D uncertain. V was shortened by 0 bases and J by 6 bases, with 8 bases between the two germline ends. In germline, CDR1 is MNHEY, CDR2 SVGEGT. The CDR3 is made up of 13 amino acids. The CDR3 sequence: CASSYSNIPEAFF. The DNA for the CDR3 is TGTGCCAGCAGTTACTCCAACATCCCTGAAGCTTTCTTT.

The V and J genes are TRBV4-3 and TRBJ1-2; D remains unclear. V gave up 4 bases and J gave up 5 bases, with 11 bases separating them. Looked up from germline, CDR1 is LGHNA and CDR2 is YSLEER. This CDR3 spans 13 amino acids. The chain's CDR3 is CASSLEERYGYTF. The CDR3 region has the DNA TGCGCCAGCAGCCTCGAGGAGAGGTATGGCTACACCTTC.

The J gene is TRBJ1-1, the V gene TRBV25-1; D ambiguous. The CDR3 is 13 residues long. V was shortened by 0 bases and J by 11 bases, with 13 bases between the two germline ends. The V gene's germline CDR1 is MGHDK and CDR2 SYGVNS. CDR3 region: CASSEYLEGMAFF. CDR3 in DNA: TGTGCCAGCAGTGAATACCTCGAAGGCATGGCTTTCTTT.

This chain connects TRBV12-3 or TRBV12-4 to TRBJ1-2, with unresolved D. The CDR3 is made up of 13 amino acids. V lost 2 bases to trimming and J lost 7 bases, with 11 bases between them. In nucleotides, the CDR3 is TGTGCCAGCAGTTTATCCCCGGGATCTGGCTACACCTTC. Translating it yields CASSLSPGSGYTF.

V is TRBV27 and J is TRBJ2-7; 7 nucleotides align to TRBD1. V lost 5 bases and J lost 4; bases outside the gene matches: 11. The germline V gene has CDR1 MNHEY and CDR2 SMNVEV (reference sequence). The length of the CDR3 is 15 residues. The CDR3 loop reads CASSARPGQIYEQYF. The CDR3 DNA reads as TGTGCCAGCAGTGCTCGGCCGGGACAGATTTACGAGCAGTACTTC.

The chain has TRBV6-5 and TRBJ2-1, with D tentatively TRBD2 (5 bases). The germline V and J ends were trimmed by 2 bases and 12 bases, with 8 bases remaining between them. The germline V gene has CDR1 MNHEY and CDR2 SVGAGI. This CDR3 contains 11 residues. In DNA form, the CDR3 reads TGTGCCAGCAGTTACATTGGAGGGCAGTTCTTC. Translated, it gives CASSYIGGQFF.

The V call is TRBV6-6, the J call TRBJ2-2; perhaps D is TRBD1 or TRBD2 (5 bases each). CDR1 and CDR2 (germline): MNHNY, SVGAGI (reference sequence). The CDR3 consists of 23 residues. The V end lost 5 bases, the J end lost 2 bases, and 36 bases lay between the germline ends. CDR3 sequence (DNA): TGTGCCAGCAGTCGCCGTTTTAAAGGGGTGTTAGCGCTCCGGGAAGGAAACACCGGGGAGCTGTTTTTT. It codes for CASSRRFKGVLALREGNTGELFF.

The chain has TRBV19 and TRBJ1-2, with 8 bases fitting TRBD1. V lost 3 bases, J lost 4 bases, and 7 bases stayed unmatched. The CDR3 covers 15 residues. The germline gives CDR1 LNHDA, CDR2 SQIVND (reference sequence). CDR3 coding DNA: TGTGCCAGTAGTATCCCGACAGGGGCTGGCTATGGCTACACCTTC. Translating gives CASSIPTGAGYGYTF.

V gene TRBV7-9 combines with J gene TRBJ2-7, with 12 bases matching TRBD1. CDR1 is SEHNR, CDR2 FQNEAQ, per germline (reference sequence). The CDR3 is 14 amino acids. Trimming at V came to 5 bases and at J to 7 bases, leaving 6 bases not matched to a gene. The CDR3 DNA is TGTGCCAGCAGCACCGGGACAGGGGGCTGGGAGCAGTACTTC. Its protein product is CASSTGTGGWEQYF.

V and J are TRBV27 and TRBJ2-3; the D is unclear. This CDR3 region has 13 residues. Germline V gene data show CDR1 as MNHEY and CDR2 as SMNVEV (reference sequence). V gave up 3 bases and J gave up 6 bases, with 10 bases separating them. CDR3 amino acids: CASSFSRGDTQYF. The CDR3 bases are TGTGCCAGCAGTTTTTCTCGTGGGGATACGCAGTATTTT.

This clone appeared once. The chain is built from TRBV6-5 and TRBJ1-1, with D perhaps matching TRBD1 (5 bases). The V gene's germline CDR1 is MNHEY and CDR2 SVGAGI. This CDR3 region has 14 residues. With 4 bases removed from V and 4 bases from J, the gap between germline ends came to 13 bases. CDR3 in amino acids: CASSSTNQGTEAFF. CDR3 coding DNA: TGTGCCAGCAGTTCTACCAATCAGGGCACTGAAGCTTTCTTT.

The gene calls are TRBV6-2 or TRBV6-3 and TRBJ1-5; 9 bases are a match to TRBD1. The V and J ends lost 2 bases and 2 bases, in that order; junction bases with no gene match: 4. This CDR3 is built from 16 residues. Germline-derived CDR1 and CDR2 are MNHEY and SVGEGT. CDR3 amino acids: CASSYRTGVRNQPQHF. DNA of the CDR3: TGTGCCAGCAGTTACCGGACAGGGGTTCGCAATCAGCCCCAGCATTTT.

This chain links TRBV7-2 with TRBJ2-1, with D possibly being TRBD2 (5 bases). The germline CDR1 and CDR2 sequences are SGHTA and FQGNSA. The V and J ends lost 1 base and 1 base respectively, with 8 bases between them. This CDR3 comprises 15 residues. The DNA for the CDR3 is TGTGCCAGCAGCTTAGAAATAGCGTCCTACAATGAGCAGTTCTTC. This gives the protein CASSLEIASYNEQFF.

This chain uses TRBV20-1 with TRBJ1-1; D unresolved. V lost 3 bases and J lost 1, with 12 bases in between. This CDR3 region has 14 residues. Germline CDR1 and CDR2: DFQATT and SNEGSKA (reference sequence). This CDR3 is CSASRAVGNTEAFF. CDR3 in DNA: TGCAGTGCTAGTCGCGCCGTGGGGAACACTGAAGCTTTCTTT.

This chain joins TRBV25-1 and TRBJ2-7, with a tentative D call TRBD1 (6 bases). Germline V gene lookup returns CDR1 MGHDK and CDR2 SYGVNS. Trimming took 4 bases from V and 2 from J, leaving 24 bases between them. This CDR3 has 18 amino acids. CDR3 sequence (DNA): TGTGCCAGCAGTGTACATTTGGGGGAACAGGGATCCCCCTACGAGCAGTACTTC. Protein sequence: CASSVHLGEQGSPYEQYF.

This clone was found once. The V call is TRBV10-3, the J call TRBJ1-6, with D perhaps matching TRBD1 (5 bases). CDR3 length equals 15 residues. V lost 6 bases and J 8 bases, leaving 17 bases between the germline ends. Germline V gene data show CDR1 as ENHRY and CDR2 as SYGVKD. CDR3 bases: TGTGCCATCAGCAACAGGAGCGGGGGGGATTCACCCCTCCACTTT. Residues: CAISNRSGGDSPLHF.

The CDR3: CASSPRDGTYEQYF. CDR3 nucleotides: TGTGCCAGTAGTCCCCGGGACGGGACCTACGAGCAGTACTTC. The chain is built from TRBV19 and TRBJ2-7; D tentatively fits TRBD1 or TRBD2 (5 bases each). Looked up from germline, CDR1 is LNHDA and CDR2 is SQIVND (reference sequence). V gave up 5 bases and J gave up 2 bases, with 13 bases separating them. CDR3 length: 14 residues.